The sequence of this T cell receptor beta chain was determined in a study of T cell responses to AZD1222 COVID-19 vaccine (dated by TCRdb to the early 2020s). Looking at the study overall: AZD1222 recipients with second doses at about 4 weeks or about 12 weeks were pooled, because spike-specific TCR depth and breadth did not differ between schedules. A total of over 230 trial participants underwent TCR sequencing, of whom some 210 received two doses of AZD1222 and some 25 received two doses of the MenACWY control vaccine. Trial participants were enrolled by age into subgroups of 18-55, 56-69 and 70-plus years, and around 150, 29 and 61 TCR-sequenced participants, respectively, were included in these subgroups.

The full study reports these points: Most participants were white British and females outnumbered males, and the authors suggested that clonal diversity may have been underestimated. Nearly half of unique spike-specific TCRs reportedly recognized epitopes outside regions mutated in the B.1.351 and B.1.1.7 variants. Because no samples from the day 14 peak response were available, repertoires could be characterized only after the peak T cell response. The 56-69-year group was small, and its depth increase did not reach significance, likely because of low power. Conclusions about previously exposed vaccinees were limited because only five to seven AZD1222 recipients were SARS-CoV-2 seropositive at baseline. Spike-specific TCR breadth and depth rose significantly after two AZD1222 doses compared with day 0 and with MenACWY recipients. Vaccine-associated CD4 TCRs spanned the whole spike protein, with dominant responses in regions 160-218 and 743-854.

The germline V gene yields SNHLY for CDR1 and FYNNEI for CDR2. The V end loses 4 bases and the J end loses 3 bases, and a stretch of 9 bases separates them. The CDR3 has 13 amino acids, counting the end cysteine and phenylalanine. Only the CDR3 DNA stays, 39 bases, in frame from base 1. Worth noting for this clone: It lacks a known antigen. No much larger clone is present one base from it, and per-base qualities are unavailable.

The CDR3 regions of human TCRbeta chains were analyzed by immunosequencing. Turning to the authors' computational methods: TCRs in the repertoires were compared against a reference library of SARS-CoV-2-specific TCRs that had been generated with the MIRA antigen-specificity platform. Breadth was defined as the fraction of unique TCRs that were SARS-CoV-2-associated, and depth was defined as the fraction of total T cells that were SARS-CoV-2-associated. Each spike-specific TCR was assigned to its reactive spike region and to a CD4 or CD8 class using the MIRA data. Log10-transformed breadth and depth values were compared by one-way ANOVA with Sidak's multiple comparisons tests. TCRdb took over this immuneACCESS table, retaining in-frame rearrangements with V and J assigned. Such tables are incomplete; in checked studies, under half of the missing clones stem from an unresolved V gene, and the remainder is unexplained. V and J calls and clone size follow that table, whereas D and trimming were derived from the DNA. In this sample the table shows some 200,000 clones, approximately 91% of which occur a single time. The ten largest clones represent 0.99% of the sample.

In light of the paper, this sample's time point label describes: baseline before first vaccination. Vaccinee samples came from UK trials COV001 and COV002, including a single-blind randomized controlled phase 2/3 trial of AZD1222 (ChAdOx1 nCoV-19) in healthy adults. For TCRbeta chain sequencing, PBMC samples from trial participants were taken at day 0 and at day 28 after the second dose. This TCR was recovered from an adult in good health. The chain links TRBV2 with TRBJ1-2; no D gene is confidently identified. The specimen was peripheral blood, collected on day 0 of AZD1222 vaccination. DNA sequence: TGTGCCAGCAGTGGTTCGTCGGACTATGGCTACACCTTC. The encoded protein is CASSGSSDYGYTF.